The 25 T cell receptor beta chains below come from one sample, sequenced in a study of T cells in Graves' hyperthyroidism and ophthalmopathy. There were TCR beta CDR3 regions amplified from RNA transcripts. The HTBI set primed first-round TCR CDR3 RT-PCR. Via MiXCR, TCRdb re-called the multiplex PCR reads, giving one row per CDR3 protein. This sample has a few hundred thousand distinct CDR3 sequences; over 15% occur once, and the top ten carry about 50%. The sample was blood. Source of these receptors: a woman aged 55-69 years with Graves' ophthalmopathy.

With respect to this clonotype: It is unclear where the CDR3 begins or ends on the DNA, so no DNA is shown, and the CDR3 is as TCRdb lists it. The chain couples TRBV20-1 to TRBJ2-3; the tabulated D call, TRBD1, remains unverified against the DNA. Ends included, the CDR3 has 23 residues. Germline V gene data show CDR1 as DFQATT and CDR2 as SNEGSKA (reference sequence). CDR3 loop: CSARVFVEEQYFGPGQGIDTQYF.

Of note for this clonotype: Being one base from a much bigger clone, this may be a read error. The chain has TRBV4-3 and TRBJ1-1, with D possibly being TRBD1 (6 bases). The CDR3 totals 15 residues. Germline V gene sequence: CDR1 LGHNA, CDR2 YSLEER. The V end lost 4 bases, the J end lost 4 bases, and 16 bases lay between the germline ends. The CDR3 bases are TGCGCCAGCAGCCTGCGGACAGCGTTGAGCACTGAAGCTTTCTTT. Its translation: CASSLRTALSTEAFF.

This clonotype showed up many times. This sequence joins TRBV12-3 or TRBV12-4 and TRBJ1-5; 9 bases map to TRBD1. The J segment lost 6 bases and the V segment lost 7 bases, leaving 10 bases of the junction unmatched. CDR3 size: 15 residues. The CDR3 region has the DNA TGTGCCAGCACCTCACAGGGGGCGGTAATTCAGCCCCAGCATTTT. As protein: CASTSQGAVIQPQHF.

The sample holds many counts of this clonotype. V and J are TRBV3-1 and TRBJ2-7, with 7 bases fitting TRBD2. The J segment lost 9 bases and the V segment lost 1 base, leaving 12 bases of the junction unmatched. The CDR3 is made up of 15 amino acids. Germline values: CDR1 LGHDT, CDR2 YNNKEL (reference sequence). CDR3 coding DNA: TGTGCCAGCAGCCAAGCCTCAGCGGGGAACCATGGGCAGTACTTC. The encoded protein is CASSQASAGNHGQYF.

This clonotype was seen more than once but under ten times. The chain has TRBV20-1 and TRBJ1-2; the D is unclear. V lost 1 base and J lost 0, with 6 bases in between. Germline V lookup: CDR1 DFQATT, CDR2 SNEGSKA (reference sequence). The CDR3 extends over 13 amino acids. The CDR3 reads CSARGQANYGYTF. CDR3 coding DNA: TGCAGTGCTAGAGGGCAGGCTAACTATGGCTACACCTTC.

The rearrangement uses TRBV2 and TRBJ1-4; D might be TRBD1 (5 bases). Germline CDR1 SNHLY, CDR2 FYNNEI. V was cut by 1 base and J by 8 bases, with 17 bases left in between. The CDR3 length is 16 residues. The CDR3 nucleotides are TGTGCCAGCAGTGAAGTGGGGGGGGAGGTTGAAGAAAAACTGTTTTTT. This encodes CASSEVGGEVEEKLFF.

This clonotype was found many times. This chain links TRBV6-1 with TRBJ2-3; tentative D call: TRBD1 (5 bases). Germline CDR1 reads MNHNS; CDR2 reads SASEGT. V lost 8 bases to trimming and J lost 5 bases, with 20 bases between them. The CDR3 is 15 amino acids. The CDR3 DNA reads TGTGCCAGCTCCTCACAGGCGGACAATGGAGATACGCAGTATTTT. It translates to CASSSQADNGDTQYF.

This clonotype was seen repeatedly, ten times or more. CDR3 DNA: TGTGCCAGCAGTTCTCGGGCAGGTCCTTCCTACAATGAGCAGTTCTTC. This codes for CASSSRAGPSYNEQFF. This sequence joins TRBV27 and TRBJ2-1, with D unresolved. The germline gives CDR1 MNHEY, CDR2 SMNVEV (reference sequence). Trimming pared 4 bases from V and 1 base from J, leaving 14 bases between. The CDR3 totals 16 residues.

This clonotype was recorded a few times. This chain joins TRBV6-1 and TRBJ1-2; D perhaps matches TRBD1 (6 bases). This CDR3 is 15 amino acids long. CDR1 and CDR2 (germline): MNHNS, SASEGT. The V gene lost 6 bases and the J gene lost 0 bases, with 14 bases spanning the gap. In DNA form, the CDR3 reads TGTGCCAGCAGGACTCGGGACATAGCTAACTATGGCTACACCTTC. Translating gives CASRTRDIANYGYTF.

Remarks on this clonotype: Since a much larger clone is just one base distant, this may be a read error. The rearrangement joins TRBV27 to TRBJ1-2, with D hard to call. The CDR3 is made up of 13 amino acids. Germline assignment: CDR1 MNHEY and CDR2 SMNVEV (reference sequence). Between the trimmed V and J ends, which lost 3 bases and 9 bases, there was a span of 14 bases. CDR3 region: CASSFSSLYSYTF. CDR3 coding DNA: TGTGCCAGCAGTTTTTCTTCCCTTTATAGCTACACCTTC.

The table lists this clonotype with many counts. CDR3 sequence (DNA): TGTGCCATCAGTGAAGACAGGGCTTTATACAATGAGCAGTTCTTC. Its protein is CAISEDRALYNEQFF. The chain links TRBV10-3 to TRBJ2-1; 7 nucleotides line up with TRBD1. V was clipped by 3 bases and J by 4 bases; unmatched bases: 6. The germline V gene has CDR1 ENHRY and CDR2 SYGVKD. The CDR3 has 15 residues.

This clonotype was seen a handful of times. The rearrangement joins TRBV19 to TRBJ2-1, with TRBD1 identical over 7 bases. CDR3 length: 18 residues. Germline CDR1 is LNHDA and CDR2 is SQIVND (reference sequence). Trimming cost V 3 bases and J 7 bases; bases outside gene matches: 18. CDR3 amino acids: CASSMGSLAGGGDNEQFF. The CDR3 DNA follows: TGTGCCAGTAGTATGGGAAGTCTGGCAGGGGGTGGTGATAATGAGCAGTTCTTC.

In its sample, this clonotype was seen many times. The rearrangement uses TRBV2 and TRBJ2-1; 7 bases are shared with TRBD1. V shed 6 bases, J shed 0 bases, and the junction held 5 bases outside the gene matches. Germline CDR1 and CDR2: SNHLY and FYNNEI. This CDR3 is built from 15 residues. DNA for the CDR3: TGTGCCAGCAGGACAGGGAAGTCCTCCTACAATGAGCAGTTCTTC. Its protein product is CASRTGKSSYNEQFF.

This clonotype was picked up many times. The chain has TRBV18 and TRBJ1-1, with TRBD1 matching 11 bases. This CDR3 spans 15 amino acids. Trimming took 5 bases from V and 5 from J; bases not matched to a gene: 7. Germline V CDR1 and CDR2: KGHSH, LQKENI. The CDR3 protein is CASSADRGQGTEAFF. CDR3 nucleotide sequence: TGTGCCAGCTCAGCGGACAGGGGGCAAGGGACTGAAGCTTTCTTT.

This clonotype was counted at least ten times. V gene TRBV20-1 combines with J gene TRBJ2-7; 7 nucleotides agree with TRBD2. Germline trimming cut 3 bases from V and 1 base from J; bases unmatched to any gene: 15. Germline CDR1 reads DFQATT; CDR2 reads SNEGSKA (reference sequence). The CDR3 length is 17 residues. The CDR3 DNA reads TGCAGTGCTAGCCCACCTGATGCGGGACTACGATCCTACGAGCAGTACTTC. Translation: CSASPPDAGLRSYEQYF.

The table lists this clonotype with many counts. J is TRBJ2-5 and V is TRBV6-5; no clear D. Germline loops: CDR1 MNHEY, CDR2 SVGAGI. Trimming left V 2 bases short and J 1 base short, with 14 bases between. This CDR3 has 16 residues. The DNA for the CDR3 is TGTGCCAGCAGTTACCGCCAACTACCTTTCCAAGAGACCCAGTACTTC. This translates into CASSYRQLPFQETQYF.

The rearrangement links TRBV19 to TRBJ2-1; D unresolved. Trimming pared 1 base from V and 5 bases from J, leaving 9 bases between. Looked up from germline, CDR1 is LNHDA and CDR2 is SQIVND (reference sequence). This CDR3 has 14 residues. The CDR3 here is CASSIATGNNEQFF. DNA of the CDR3: TGTGCCAGTAGTATAGCGACTGGCAACAATGAGCAGTTCTTC.

The table lists this clonotype with a few counts. CDR3 in amino acids: CASSQLSGSSTDTQYF. The CDR3 DNA is TGCGCCAGCAGCCAATTAAGCGGGTCTAGCACAGATACGCAGTATTTT. This chain joins TRBV4-3 and TRBJ2-3; possibly TRBD2 for D (6 bases). This CDR3 is 16 amino acids long. CDR1 is LGHNA, CDR2 YSLEER, per germline. V was trimmed by 2 bases and J by 0 bases, leaving 12 bases between them.

J is TRBJ1-2 and V is TRBV7-9; 9 bases are a match to TRBD1. This CDR3 has 14 residues. With 5 bases clipped from V and 10 bases from J, the junction kept 11 bases outside the gene matches. Germline CDR1 reads SEHNR; CDR2 reads FQNEAQ (reference sequence). The CDR3 loop is CASSPNRDRAPYTF. The DNA for the CDR3 is TGTGCCAGCAGCCCTAACCGGGACAGGGCGCCCTACACCTTC.

This clonotype was seen more than once but under ten times. The J gene is TRBJ1-5, the V gene TRBV27; TRBD1 matches 8 bases. Unmatched junction bases numbered 0, after V lost 5 bases and J lost 6 bases. This CDR3 region has 12 residues. Germline V lookup: CDR1 MNHEY, CDR2 SMNVEV (reference sequence). CDR3 residues: CASSTGGQPQHF. DNA for the CDR3: TGTGCCAGCAGTACAGGGGGTCAGCCCCAGCATTTT.

This clonotype was detected a few times. The chain uses TRBV5-1 and TRBJ2-2; D gene ambiguous. This CDR3 region has 15 residues. Trimming shortened V by 0 bases and J by 1 base, and 7 bases separated the two germline ends. Per the germline V gene, CDR1 is SGHRS and CDR2 is YFSETQ. CDR3 protein: CASSLAPGNTGELFF. The CDR3 bases are TGCGCCAGCAGCTTGGCCCCGGGGAACACCGGGGAGCTGTTTTTT. The full variable domain, completed using reference TRBV5-1 and TRBJ2-2, is KAGVTQTPRYLIKTRGQQVTLSCSPISGHRSVSWYQQTPGQGLQFLFEYFSETQRNKGNFPGRFSGRQFSNSRSEMNVSTLELGDSALYLCASSLAPGNTGELFFGEGSRLTVL.

This clonotype was observed at least ten times. This chain joins TRBV20-1 and TRBJ1-5; 9 bases are shared with TRBD1. V was clipped by 3 bases and J by 12 bases; unmatched bases: 9. The germline V gene has CDR1 DFQATT and CDR2 SNEGSKA (reference sequence). This CDR3 has 13 residues. Written as DNA, the CDR3 is TGCAGTGCTAGCCCCCGGGACAGGGAGCACCAGCATTTT. Protein: CSASPRDREHQHF.

The V and J genes are TRBV29-1 and TRBJ2-5; 8 nucleotides line up with TRBD1. Unmatched junction bases numbered 9, after V lost 4 bases and J lost 14 bases. Germline CDR1 and CDR2: SQVTM and ANQGSEA. The CDR3 consists of 11 residues. CDR3: CSVVEPDRVYF. CDR3 sequence (DNA): TGCAGCGTTGTGGAACCGGACAGGGTTTACTTC.

This clonotype has at least ten counts. The rearrangement uses TRBV20-1 and TRBJ2-3; 10 bases match TRBD1. The CDR3 is 14 residues long. The germline V gene encodes CDR1 DFQATT and CDR2 SNEGSKA (reference sequence). The J segment lost 1 base and the V segment lost 5 bases, leaving 3 bases of the junction unmatched. This CDR3 is CSASGTGGTDTQYF. CDR3 bases: TGCAGTGCTTCCGGGACAGGGGGCACAGATACGCAGTATTTT.

This clonotype was detected ten times or more. This chain connects TRBV6-1 to TRBJ1-6, with D possibly TRBD1 on 6 matching bases. The CDR3 sequence is 17 residues long. V was shortened by 2 bases and J by 2 bases, with 13 bases between the two germline ends. The germline V gene has CDR1 MNHNS and CDR2 SASEGT. CDR3 nucleotides: TGTGCCAGCAGTGAAAGGACAGCCAAGACCTATAATTCACCCCTCCACTTT. It yields the protein CASSERTAKTYNSPLHF.